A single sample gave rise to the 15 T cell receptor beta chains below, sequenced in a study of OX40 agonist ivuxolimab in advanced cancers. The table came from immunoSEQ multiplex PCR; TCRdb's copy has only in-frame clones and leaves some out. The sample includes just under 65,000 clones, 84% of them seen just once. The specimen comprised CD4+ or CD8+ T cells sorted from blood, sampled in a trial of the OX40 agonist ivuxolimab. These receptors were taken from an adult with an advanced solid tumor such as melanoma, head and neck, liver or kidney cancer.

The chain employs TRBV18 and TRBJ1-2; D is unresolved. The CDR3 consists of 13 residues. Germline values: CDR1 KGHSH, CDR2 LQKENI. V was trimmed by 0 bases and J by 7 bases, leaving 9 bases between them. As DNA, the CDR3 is TGTGCCAGCTCACCACCGAACGGGATTGGCTACACCTTC. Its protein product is CASSPPNGIGYTF. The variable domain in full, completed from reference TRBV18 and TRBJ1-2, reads NAGVMQNPRHLVRRRGQEARLRCSPMKGHSHVYWYRQLPEEGLKFMVYLQKENIIDESGMPKERFSAEFPKEGPSILRIQQVVRGDSAAYFCASSPPNGIGYTFGSGTRLTVV.

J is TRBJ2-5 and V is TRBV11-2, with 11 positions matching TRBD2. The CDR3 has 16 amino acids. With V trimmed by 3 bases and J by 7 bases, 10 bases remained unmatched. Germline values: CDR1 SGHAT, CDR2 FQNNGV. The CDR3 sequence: CASSFPLTSGERTQYF. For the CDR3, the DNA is TGTGCCAGCAGCTTCCCCTTGACTAGCGGGGAACGGACCCAGTACTTC.

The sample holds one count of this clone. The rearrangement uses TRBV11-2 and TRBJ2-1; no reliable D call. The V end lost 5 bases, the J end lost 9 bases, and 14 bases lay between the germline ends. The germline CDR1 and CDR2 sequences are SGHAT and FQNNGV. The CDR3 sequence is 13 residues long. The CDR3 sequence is CASSRDTTPEQFF. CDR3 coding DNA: TGTGCCAGCAGCCGAGACACTACTCCTGAGCAGTTCTTC.

In DNA, the CDR3 is TGTGCCAGCAGTGATACGGCGGGGAACACTGAAGCTTTCTTT. Its protein is CASSDTAGNTEAFF. This chain joins TRBV2 and TRBJ1-1, with D hard to call. Trimming removed 3 bases at V and 1 base at J, with 9 bases between. The germline gives CDR1 SNHLY, CDR2 FYNNEI. This CDR3 spans 14 amino acids.

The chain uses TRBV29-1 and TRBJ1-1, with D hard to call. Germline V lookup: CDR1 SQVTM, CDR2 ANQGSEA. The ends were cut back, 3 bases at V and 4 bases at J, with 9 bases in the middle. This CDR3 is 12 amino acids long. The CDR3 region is CSVEGTGTEAFF. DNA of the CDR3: TGCAGCGTTGAGGGTACGGGCACTGAAGCTTTCTTT.

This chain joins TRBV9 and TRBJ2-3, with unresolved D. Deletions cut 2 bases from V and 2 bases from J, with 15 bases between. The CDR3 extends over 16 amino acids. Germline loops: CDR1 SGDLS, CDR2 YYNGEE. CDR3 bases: TGTGCCAGCAGCGTGATGTCGGGCCAACTCACAGATACGCAGTATTTT. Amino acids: CASSVMSGQLTDTQYF.

The CDR3 DNA follows: TGCAGCGGAGGGGATCCCTATGGCTACACCTTC. Its translation is CSGGDPYGYTF. The V gene is TRBV29-1, the J gene TRBJ1-2, with D possibly being TRBD1 (5 bases). CDR1 SQVTM and CDR2 ANQGSEA come from the germline V gene. The CDR3 length is 11 residues. The ends were cut back, 7 bases at V and 4 bases at J, with 10 bases in the middle.

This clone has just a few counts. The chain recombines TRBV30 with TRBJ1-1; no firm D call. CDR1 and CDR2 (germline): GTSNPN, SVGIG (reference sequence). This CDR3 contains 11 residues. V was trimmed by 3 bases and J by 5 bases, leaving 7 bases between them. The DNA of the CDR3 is TGTGCCTGGAGCGCACCTACTGAAGCTTTCTTT. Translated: CAWSAPTEAFF.

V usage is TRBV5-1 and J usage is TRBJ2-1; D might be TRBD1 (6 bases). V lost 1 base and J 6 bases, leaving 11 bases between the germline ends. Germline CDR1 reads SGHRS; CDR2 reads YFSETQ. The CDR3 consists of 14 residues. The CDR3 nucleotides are TGCGCCAGCAGCTTGTCCCCGGACAGCAATGAGCAGTTCTTC. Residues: CASSLSPDSNEQFF.

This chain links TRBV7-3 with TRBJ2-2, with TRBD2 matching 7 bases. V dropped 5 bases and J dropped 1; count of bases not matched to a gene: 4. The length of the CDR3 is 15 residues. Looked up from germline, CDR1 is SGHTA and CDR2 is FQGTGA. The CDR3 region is CASSPPGGNTGELFF. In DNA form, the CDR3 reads TGTGCCAGCAGCCCCCCGGGGGGGAACACCGGGGAGCTGTTTTTT.

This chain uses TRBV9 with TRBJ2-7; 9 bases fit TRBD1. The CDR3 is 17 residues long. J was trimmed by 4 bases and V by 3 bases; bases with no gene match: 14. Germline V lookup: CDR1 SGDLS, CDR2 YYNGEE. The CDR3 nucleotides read TGTGCCAGCAGCGCCGAAACCGGGACAGGGTGGACTTACGAGCAGTACTTC. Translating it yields CASSAETGTGWTYEQYF.

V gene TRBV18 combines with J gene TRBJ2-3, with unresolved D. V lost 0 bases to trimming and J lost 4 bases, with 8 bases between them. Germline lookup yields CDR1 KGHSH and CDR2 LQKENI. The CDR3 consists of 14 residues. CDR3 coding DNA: TGTGCCAGCTCACCACCGACCATTTCAGATACGCAGTATTTT. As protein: CASSPPTISDTQYF.

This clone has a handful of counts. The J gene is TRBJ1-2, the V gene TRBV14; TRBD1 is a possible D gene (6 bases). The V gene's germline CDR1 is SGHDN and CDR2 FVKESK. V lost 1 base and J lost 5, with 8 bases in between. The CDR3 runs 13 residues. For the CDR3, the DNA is TGTGCCAGCAGCCAAGGACAGGTTTATGGCTACACCTTC. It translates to CASSQGQVYGYTF.

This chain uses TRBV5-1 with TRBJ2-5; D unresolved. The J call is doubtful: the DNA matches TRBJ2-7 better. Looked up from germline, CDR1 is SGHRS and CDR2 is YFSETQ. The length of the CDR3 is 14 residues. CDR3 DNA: TGCGCCAGCAGTCAAGAGATTCAGACCCACGAGCAGTACTTC. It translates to CASSQEIQTHEQYF.

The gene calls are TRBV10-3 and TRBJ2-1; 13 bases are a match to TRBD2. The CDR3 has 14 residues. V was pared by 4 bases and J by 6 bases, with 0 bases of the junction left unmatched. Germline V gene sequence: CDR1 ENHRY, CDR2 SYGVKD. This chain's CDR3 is CAISGTSGSNEQFF. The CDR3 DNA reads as TGTGCCATCAGTGGGACTAGCGGGAGCAATGAGCAGTTCTTC.